Listed here are 30 T cell receptor beta chains from one sample, sequenced in a study of cytomegalovirus exposure and HLA in healthy donors. Amplification used 60 Vbeta primers and 13 Jbeta primers. Clones were read by immunoSEQ multiplex PCR, and TCRdb kept only the in-frame ones, dropping some. The repertoire consists of under 140,000 clones, with around three quarters occurring once and the leading ten covering 1.3%. The sequenced sample was PBMCs. These receptor sequences come from a woman in her thirties in good health and CMV-seronegative.

V gene TRBV6-5 combines with J gene TRBJ2-7; 9 bases match TRBD1. J lost 4 bases, V lost 2 bases, and 3 bases had no gene match. Germline V gene data show CDR1 as MNHEY and CDR2 as SVGAGI. CDR3 length: 14 amino acids. The CDR3 loop is CASSYAGTGYEQYF. CDR3 nucleotide sequence: TGTGCCAGCAGTTACGCCGGGACAGGGTACGAGCAGTACTTC.

This clone occurred once. This rearrangement joins TRBV29-1 to TRBJ1-2; a weak D match, TRBD1 (5 bases). The CDR3 covers 13 residues. Germline-derived CDR1 and CDR2 are SQVTM and ANQGSEA. Trimming removed 7 bases from V and 7 bases from J, with 19 bases in between. CDR3 in amino acids: CSARWGQRGGYTF. As DNA, the CDR3 is TGCAGCGCCCGGTGGGGCCAAAGGGGTGGCTACACCTTC. Full variable domain (missing parts from reference TRBV29-1 and TRBJ1-2): SAVISQKPSRDICQRGTSLTIQCQVDSQVTMMFWYRQQPGQSLTLIATANQGSEATYESGFVIDKFPISRPNLTFSTLTVSNMSPEDSSIYLCSARWGQRGGYTFGSGTRLTVV.

The chain employs TRBV10-3 and TRBJ1-2, with D perhaps TRBD1 (6 bases). The germline CDR1 and CDR2 sequences are ENHRY and SYGVKD. Trimming removed 4 bases at V and 2 bases at J, with 8 bases between. The CDR3 has 13 amino acids. CDR3 nucleotides: TGTGCCATCAGTGGAGACAGGAACTATGGCTACACCTTC. This codes for CAISGDRNYGYTF.

This clone was seen more than once but under ten times. DNA for the CDR3: TGTGCCAGCAGTGAAGGCGGGAACCCAGATACGCAGTATTTT. Translated, it gives CASSEGGNPDTQYF. V is TRBV6-1 and J is TRBJ2-3, with a weak D call TRBD2 (6 bases). The CDR3 is made up of 14 amino acids. V lost 1 base and J 4 bases, leaving 9 bases between the germline ends. In germline, CDR1 is MNHNS, CDR2 SASEGT.

In its sample, this clone was seen a few times. This chain joins TRBV25-1 and TRBJ2-5; 8 nucleotides line up with TRBD1. The CDR3 runs to 18 residues. CDR1 is MGHDK and CDR2 is SYGVNS in the germline V gene. V was pared by 4 bases and J by 5 bases, with 18 bases of the junction left unmatched. The CDR3 region has the DNA TGTGCCAGCAGTGGAGGGGTAGGGCAGGGGGCTCTCTGGGAGACCCAGTACTTC. Its translation: CASSGGVGQGALWETQYF.

The genes are TRBV5-4 and TRBJ1-4; maybe TRBD1 (5 bases). This CDR3 contains 17 residues. In germline, CDR1 is SGHNT, CDR2 YYREEE (reference sequence). Between the trimmed V and J ends, which lost 0 bases and 3 bases, there was a span of 15 bases. The CDR3 here is CASSLEPGGDANEKLFF. The CDR3 DNA reads as TGTGCCAGCAGCTTGGAACCGGGCGGGGACGCTAATGAAAAACTGTTTTTT.

This clone was picked up one time. The rearrangement uses TRBV25-1 and TRBJ1-4; a possible D gene is TRBD1 (5 bases). Germline V gene lookup returns CDR1 MGHDK and CDR2 SYGVNS. V was shortened by 3 bases and J by 12 bases, with 8 bases between the two germline ends. The CDR3 totals 11 residues. The CDR3 spells CASSDREELFF. In nucleotides, the CDR3 is TGTGCCAGCAGTGACAGGGAAGAACTGTTTTTT.

CDR3 coding DNA: TGTGCCAGCAAGGGGGGCACTAGCGGGGGAACCTACGAGCAGTACTTC. This translates into CASKGGTSGGTYEQYF. This rearrangement joins TRBV2 to TRBJ2-7; 11 positions match TRBD2. Germline CDR1 reads SNHLY; CDR2 reads FYNNEI. J gave up 2 bases and V 7 bases, and 10 bases lay outside the gene matches. The CDR3 length is 16 residues.

This clone was detected a few times. The chain uses TRBV4-3 and TRBJ2-1, with 15 bases identical to TRBD2. Germline-derived CDR1 and CDR2 are LGHNA and YSLEER. The CDR3 extends over 15 amino acids. V lost 4 bases to trimming and J lost 8 bases; unmatched junction nucleotides: 3. CDR3 DNA sequence: TGCGCCAGCAGCCTGGGACTAGCGGGAGGTCATGAGCAGTTCTTC. Translated, it gives CASSLGLAGGHEQFF.

This chain connects TRBV4-3 to TRBJ1-5; 7 bases line up with TRBD1. CDR3 length: 15 amino acids. V gave up 0 bases and J gave up 2 bases; unmatched junction bases: 1. CDR1 is LGHNA, CDR2 YSLEER, per germline. Written as DNA, the CDR3 is TGCGCCAGCAGCCAAGACACAGGGGGCAATCAGCCCCAGCATTTT. Translated, it gives CASSQDTGGNQPQHF.

This chain joins TRBV28 and TRBJ2-5; D is perhaps TRBD1 (6 bases). This CDR3 is 17 amino acids long. V lost 5 bases and J lost 2, with 21 bases in between. Per the germline V gene, CDR1 is MDHEN and CDR2 is SYDVKM. The CDR3 nucleotides are TGTGCCAGCAGTCCCTCGCGACAGGCCCTGCCGCAAGAGACCCAGTACTTC. Protein: CASSPSRQALPQETQYF.

The chain recombines TRBV5-4 with TRBJ2-7, with TRBD1 matching over 8 bases. This CDR3 comprises 15 residues. The V and J ends lost 1 base and 3 bases, in that order; junction bases with no gene match: 6. The germline V gene encodes CDR1 SGHNT and CDR2 YYREEE (reference sequence). CDR3 nucleotides: TGTGCCAGCAGCTTGTATGACAGGGGTGGCTACGAGCAGTACTTC. Translation gives CASSLYDRGGYEQYF.

The CDR3 DNA is TGTGCCAGCAGTCTGAGGGGTAGCGGGAGGGTAGAGACCCAGTACTTC. Amino acid sequence: CASSLRGSGRVETQYF. This rearrangement joins TRBV28 to TRBJ2-5; 11 nucleotides align to TRBD2. The CDR3 has 16 residues. Germline CDR1 and CDR2: MDHEN and SYDVKM. V shed 5 bases and J 4 bases; nucleotides not matched to a gene: 9.

The V gene is TRBV2, the J gene TRBJ2-7, with D perhaps matching TRBD1 (6 bases). The CDR3 has 16 amino acids. V lost 3 bases and J 2 bases, leaving 17 bases between the germline ends. The V gene's germline CDR1 is SNHLY and CDR2 FYNNEI. CDR3 amino acids: CASSDPRTGKAYEQYF. CDR3 DNA sequence: TGTGCCAGCAGTGACCCTCGAACAGGGAAAGCCTACGAGCAGTACTTC. The complete variable domain, with remaining parts taken from reference TRBV2 and TRBJ2-7, reads EPEVTQTPSHQVTQMGQEVILRCVPISNHLYFYWYRQILGQKVEFLVSFYNNEISEKSEIFDDQFSVERPDGSNFTLKIRSTKLEDSAMYFCASSDPRTGKAYEQYFGPGTRLTVT.

The chain has TRBV6-5 and TRBJ2-3; TRBD1 matches 7 bases. Germline CDR1 and CDR2: MNHEY and SVGAGI. Trimming at V came to 2 bases and at J to 6 bases, leaving 5 bases not matched to a gene. This CDR3 is 14 amino acids long. The DNA of the CDR3 is TGTGCCAGCAGTTACGGATACAGGGGCGATACGCAGTATTTT. It is translated as CASSYGYRGDTQYF.

The V call is TRBV9, the J call TRBJ2-3, with 7 bases aligning to TRBD2. The CDR3 length is 15 residues. Germline CDR1 is SGDLS and CDR2 is YYNGEE. Trimming took 2 bases from V and 7 from J; bases not matched to a gene: 10. The CDR3 nucleotides are TGTGCCAGCAGCGTCACTAGCGCGAGCACGAATACGCAGTATTTT. As protein: CASSVTSASTNTQYF. Complete variable domain (other parts from reference TRBV9 and TRBJ2-3): DSGVTQTPKHLITATGQRVTLRCSPRSGDLSVYWYQQSLDQGLQFLIQYYNGEERAKGNILERFSAQQFPDLHSELNLSSLELGDSALYFCASSVTSASTNTQYFGPGTRLTVL.

This sequence joins TRBV16 and TRBJ1-1; 9 bases are shared with TRBD1. The V and J ends lost 10 bases and 3 bases, in that order; junction bases with no gene match: 12. The germline CDR1 and CDR2 sequences are KGHSY and FQNENV. The CDR3 consists of 15 residues. The CDR3 nucleotides read TGTGCCACCACGCGGGTAAGACAGGGGGACACTGAAGCTTTCTTT. Its protein is CATTRVRQGDTEAFF.

The V gene is TRBV4-3, the J gene TRBJ2-5; 8 bases line up with TRBD1. In germline, CDR1 is LGHNA, CDR2 YSLEER. J was trimmed by 0 bases and V by 5 bases; bases with no gene match: 5. This CDR3 comprises 15 residues. CDR3 sequence: CASSTRDRYQETQYF. CDR3 sequence (DNA): TGCGCCAGCAGCACCCGGGACAGGTACCAAGAGACCCAGTACTTC.

The V call is TRBV6-5, the J call TRBJ1-1; TRBD1 agrees at 11 bases. With 6 bases clipped from V and 7 bases from J, the junction kept 10 bases outside the gene matches. The CDR3 runs 15 residues. Germline V gene sequence: CDR1 MNHEY, CDR2 SVGAGI. Here the CDR3 DNA reads TGTGCCAGCAGCACGGACAGGGGGCCACAGTTTGAAGCTTTCTTT. Protein: CASSTDRGPQFEAFF.

This clone was found once. At one of its ends the junction is not consistent with the germline gene, which may arise from a read error. The V gene is TRBV7-7, the J gene TRBJ2-2, with TRBD2 matching over 10 bases. Germline-derived CDR1 and CDR2 are SSHAT and FNYEAQ (reference sequence). CDR3 length: 15 amino acids. CDR3 protein: CASSPSGSGTGELFF. CDR3 nucleotide sequence: TGTGCTAGCAGCCCTAGCGGGAGTGGAACCGGGGAGCTGTTTTTT.

A few counts support this clone. The V call is TRBV28, the J call TRBJ2-1; 11 nucleotides align to TRBD2. This CDR3 region has 20 residues. The ends lost 2 bases at V and 8 bases at J; junction bases unmatched: 20. Germline V gene sequence: CDR1 MDHEN, CDR2 SYDVKM. CDR3 bases: TGTGCCAGCAGTTTAGGCTTAACCGGGACTAGCGGAACCCAACCACATGAGCAGTTCTTC. It specifies CASSLGLTGTSGTQPHEQFF.

The chain uses TRBV7-6 and TRBJ2-3, with a tentative D call TRBD2 (5 bases). CDR1 is SGHVS, CDR2 FNYEAQ, per germline. This CDR3 region has 15 residues. V lost 2 bases and J 4 bases, leaving 13 bases between the germline ends. The chain's CDR3 is CASSLLAGGSDTQYF. CDR3 bases: TGTGCCAGCAGCTTATTGGCGGGCGGCTCAGATACGCAGTATTTT.

The chain links TRBV28 to TRBJ1-2, with D possibly being TRBD1 (5 bases). V dropped 5 bases and J dropped 5 bases, with 18 bases sitting between them. The CDR3 runs 15 residues. Germline CDR1 is MDHEN and CDR2 is SYDVKM. The CDR3 DNA is TGTGCCAGCAGTCCTACGGGACTCCCAACTTATGGCTACACCTTC. Protein sequence: CASSPTGLPTYGYTF.

The chain links TRBV29-1 to TRBJ2-1, with a weak D call TRBD2 (5 bases). The CDR3 totals 14 residues. Trimming pared 6 bases from V and 0 bases from J, leaving 12 bases between. Germline V lookup: CDR1 SQVTM, CDR2 ANQGSEA. In nucleotides, the CDR3 is TGCAGCGTCGAGACGGGAAACTCCTACAATGAGCAGTTCTTC. This gives the protein CSVETGNSYNEQFF.

This sequence joins TRBV11-2 and TRBJ2-1, with D perhaps TRBD2 (5 bases). Per the germline V gene, CDR1 is SGHAT and CDR2 is FQNNGV. Trimming took 3 bases from V and 11 from J, leaving 20 bases between them. This CDR3 contains 15 residues. CDR3 nucleotide sequence: TGTGCCAGCAGCTTTCAGGACGGGCCCCGAGGGCAGCAGTTCTTC. Protein sequence: CASSFQDGPRGQQFF.

The chain combines TRBV5-8 with TRBJ2-3; 8 nucleotides line up with TRBD2. V lost 4 bases to trimming and J lost 2 bases; unmatched junction nucleotides: 15. Germline CDR1 is SGHTS and CDR2 is YDEGEE. CDR3 length: 18 residues. The CDR3 loop is CASSRPTLAGPNTDTQYF. The CDR3 DNA is TGTGCCAGCAGCAGACCGACCTTAGCGGGGCCCAACACAGATACGCAGTATTTT. The variable domain in full, completed from reference TRBV5-8 and TRBJ2-3, reads EAGVTQSPTHLIKTRGQQATLRCSPISGHTSVYWYQQALGLGLQFLLWYDEGEERNRGNFPPRFSGRQFPNYSSELNVNALELEDSALYLCASSRPTLAGPNTDTQYFGPGTRLTVL.

The gene calls are TRBV29-1 and TRBJ2-3, with TRBD1 matching over 9 bases. The ends lost 1 base at V and 5 bases at J; junction bases unmatched: 1. The CDR3 has 13 residues. Germline CDR1 is SQVTM and CDR2 is ANQGSEA. The DNA of the CDR3 is TGCAGCGTTGAAGGACAGGGGGGAGATACGCAGTATTTT. Its translation: CSVEGQGGDTQYF.

For the CDR3, the DNA is TGTGCCACTAGTGCGGGAGGCTCTGGAAACACCATATATTTT. Translated, it gives CATSAGGSGNTIYF. This chain uses TRBV15 with TRBJ1-3; the D is unclear. This CDR3 comprises 14 residues. V dropped 9 bases and J dropped 0 bases, with 12 bases sitting between them. The germline V gene encodes CDR1 LNHNV and CDR2 YYDKDF (reference sequence).

The V and J genes are TRBV14 and TRBJ2-2; no firm D call. The CDR3 has 13 residues. V was clipped by 1 base and J by 6 bases, with 6 bases between them. Germline V gene sequence: CDR1 SGHDN, CDR2 FVKESK. This chain's CDR3 is CASSQVRAGELFF. For the CDR3, the DNA is TGTGCCAGCAGCCAAGTTCGAGCCGGGGAGCTGTTTTTT.

CDR3 sequence: CASSAEGRTEAFF. The DNA for the CDR3 is TGTGCCAGCAGCGCGGAGGGACGTACTGAAGCTTTCTTT. The chain carries TRBV7-2 and TRBJ1-1; possible D gene TRBD1, 5 bases. Trimming stripped 5 bases from V and 5 bases from J, with 12 bases between. The germline gives CDR1 SGHTA, CDR2 FQGNSA. This CDR3 is 13 amino acids long.